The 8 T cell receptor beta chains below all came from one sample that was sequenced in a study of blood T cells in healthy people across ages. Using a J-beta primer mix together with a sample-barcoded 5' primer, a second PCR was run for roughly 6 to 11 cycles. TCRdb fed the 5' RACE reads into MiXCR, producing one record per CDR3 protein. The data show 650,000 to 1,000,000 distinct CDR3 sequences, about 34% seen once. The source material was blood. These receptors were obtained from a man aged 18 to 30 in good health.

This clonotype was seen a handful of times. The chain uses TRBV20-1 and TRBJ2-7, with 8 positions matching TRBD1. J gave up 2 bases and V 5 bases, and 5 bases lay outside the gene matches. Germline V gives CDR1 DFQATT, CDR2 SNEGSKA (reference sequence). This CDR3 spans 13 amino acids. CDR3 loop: CSAGGQVPYEQYF. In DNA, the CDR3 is TGCAGTGCTGGGGGACAGGTTCCCTACGAGCAGTACTTC.

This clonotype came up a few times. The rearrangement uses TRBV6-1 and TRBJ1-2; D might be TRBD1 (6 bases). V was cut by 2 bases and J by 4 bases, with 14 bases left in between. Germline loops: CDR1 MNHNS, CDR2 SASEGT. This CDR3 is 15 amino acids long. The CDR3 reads CASSEFRTDVYGYTF. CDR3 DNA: TGTGCCAGCAGTGAATTTAGGACAGATGTCTATGGCTACACCTTC.

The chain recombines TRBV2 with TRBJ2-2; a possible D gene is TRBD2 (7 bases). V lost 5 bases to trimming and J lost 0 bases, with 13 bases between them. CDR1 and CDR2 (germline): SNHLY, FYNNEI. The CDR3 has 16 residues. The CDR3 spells CASSISGGTNTGELFF. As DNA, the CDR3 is TGTGCCAGCAGTATTTCGGGGGGCACGAACACCGGGGAGCTGTTTTTT.

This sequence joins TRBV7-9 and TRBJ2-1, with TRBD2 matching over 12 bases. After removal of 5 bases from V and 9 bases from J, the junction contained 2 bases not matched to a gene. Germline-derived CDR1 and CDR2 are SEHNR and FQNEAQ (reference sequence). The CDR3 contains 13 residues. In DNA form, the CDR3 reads TGTGCCAGCAGCAAGGGACTAGCGGGTGAGCAGTTCTTC. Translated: CASSKGLAGEQFF.

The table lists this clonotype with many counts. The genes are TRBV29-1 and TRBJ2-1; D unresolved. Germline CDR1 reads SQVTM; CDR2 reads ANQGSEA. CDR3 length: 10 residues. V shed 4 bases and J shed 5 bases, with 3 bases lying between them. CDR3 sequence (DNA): TGCAGCGTTGCTAACAATGAGCAGTTCTTC. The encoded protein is CSVANNEQFF.

This chain's CDR3 is CASGGDRLGSNQPQHF. The CDR3 nucleotides read TGTGCCAGCGGCGGCGACAGGCTCGGGAGCAATCAGCCCCAGCATTTT. The chain carries TRBV6-2 or TRBV6-3 and TRBJ1-5; D may be TRBD1 (6 bases). Trimming took off 8 bases at V and 1 base at J, with 18 bases between the two ends. The CDR3 is made up of 16 amino acids. Germline V gives CDR1 MNHEY, CDR2 SVGEGT.

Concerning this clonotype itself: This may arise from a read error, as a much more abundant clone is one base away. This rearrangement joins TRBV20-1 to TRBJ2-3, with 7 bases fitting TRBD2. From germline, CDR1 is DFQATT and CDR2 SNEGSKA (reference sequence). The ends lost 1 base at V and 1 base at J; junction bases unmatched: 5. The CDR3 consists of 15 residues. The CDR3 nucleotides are TGCAGTGCTAGAGGTTTCCGGGGGGGCACAGATACGCAGTATTTT. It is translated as CSARGFRGGTDTQYF.

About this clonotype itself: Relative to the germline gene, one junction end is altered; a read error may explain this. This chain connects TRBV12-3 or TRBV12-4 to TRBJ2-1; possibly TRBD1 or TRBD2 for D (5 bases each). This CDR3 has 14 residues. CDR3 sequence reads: CASTQRDGNNKQFF. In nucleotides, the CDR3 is TGTGCCAGCACCCAGAGGGACGGAAACAATAAGCAGTTCTTC.